Sequencing of this T cell receptor beta chain was carried out in a study of blood T cell repertoires in COVID-19. At the level of the study: Some COVID-19 samples were acute and others convalescent; all came from the United States, Italy and Spain.

This CDR3 region has 14 residues. Germline-derived CDR1 and CDR2 are SGHTA and FQGNSA. V shed 4 bases and J shed 0 bases, with 9 bases lying between them. Measured with immunoSEQ multiplex PCR; TCRdb has only the in-frame clones, and not every one. The table includes under 250,000 clones, 70% to 90% detected once. The receptor was isolated from a man under 40 who had recovered from COVID-19. The sequenced material came from PBMCs or T cells enriched from blood (not recorded which). The chain recombines TRBV7-2 with TRBJ1-1, with D perhaps TRBD1 (5 bases). This CDR3 reads CASSSSRVNTEAFF. DNA of the CDR3: TGTGCCAGCAGCTCATCCAGGGTGAACACTGAAGCTTTCTTT. Full variable domain (missing parts from reference TRBV7-2 and TRBJ1-1): GAGVSQSPSNKVTEKGKDVELRCDPISGHTALYWYRQSLGQGLEFLIYFQGNSAPDKSGLPSDRFSAERTGGSVSTLTIQRTQQEDSAVYLCASSSSRVNTEAFFGQGTRLTVV.